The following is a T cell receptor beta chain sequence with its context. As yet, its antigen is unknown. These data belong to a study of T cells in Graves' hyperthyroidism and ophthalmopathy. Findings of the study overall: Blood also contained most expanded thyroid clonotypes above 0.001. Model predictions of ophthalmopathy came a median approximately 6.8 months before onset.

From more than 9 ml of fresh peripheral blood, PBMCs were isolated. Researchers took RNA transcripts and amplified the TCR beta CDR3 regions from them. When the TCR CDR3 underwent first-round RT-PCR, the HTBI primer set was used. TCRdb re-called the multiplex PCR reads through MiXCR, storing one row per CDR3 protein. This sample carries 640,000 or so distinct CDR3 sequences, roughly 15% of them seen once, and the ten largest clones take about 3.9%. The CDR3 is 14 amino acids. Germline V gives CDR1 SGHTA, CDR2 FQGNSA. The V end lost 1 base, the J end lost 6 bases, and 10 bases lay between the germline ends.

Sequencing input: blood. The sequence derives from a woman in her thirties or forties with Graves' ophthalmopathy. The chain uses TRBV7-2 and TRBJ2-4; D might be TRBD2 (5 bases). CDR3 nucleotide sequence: TGTGCCAGCAGCTTAGGGGTTGGACTAAACATTCAGTACTTC. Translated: CASSLGVGLNIQYF.